The 19 T cell receptor beta chains presented below share a single source sample, sequenced in a study of cytomegalovirus exposure and HLA in healthy donors (dated by TCRdb to 2016 to 2017). Library method: the immunoSEQ multiplex PCR assay. The multiplex PCR relied on a mix of 60 forward primers for TCR Vbeta segments and 13 reverse primers for TCR Jbeta segments. Held by TCRdb, this immuneACCESS table contains in-frame sequences only and omits some clones. Under half of the omission traces to an unresolved V gene where checked; the cause of the rest is unknown. In all, the sample holds roughly 140,000 clones, and around 85% of those were seen once. The top ten clonotypes cover 3.5% to 5% of the sample. The sample comprised PBMCs. The receptors come from a man in his forties in good health and CMV-seropositive.

This chain uses TRBV7-2 with TRBJ2-7; D not resolved. The ends were cut back, 5 bases at V and 0 bases at J, with 11 bases in the middle. Looked up from germline, CDR1 is SGHTA and CDR2 is FQGNSA. The CDR3 runs to 14 residues. CDR3 protein: CASSPRLISYEQYF. The CDR3 DNA reads as TGTGCCAGCAGCCCGCGACTTATCTCCTACGAGCAGTACTTC.

The gene calls are TRBV5-8 and TRBJ1-1, with 8 bases lining up with TRBD1. V was pared by 0 bases and J by 1 base, with 2 bases of the junction left unmatched. Per germline, CDR1 SGHTS and CDR2 YDEGEE. This CDR3 has 15 amino acids. DNA of the CDR3: TGTGCCAGCAGCTTGGCAACAGGGGGGAACACTGAAGCTTTCTTT. Encoded protein: CASSLATGGNTEAFF.

The sample holds a few counts of this clone. V is TRBV25-1 and J is TRBJ1-1; 7 bases agree with TRBD1. The CDR3 has 15 amino acids. The V gene's germline CDR1 is MGHDK and CDR2 SYGVNS. V lost 3 bases and J lost 5; bases outside the gene matches: 9. The CDR3 here is CASSDREGAVTEAFF. The CDR3 DNA reads as TGTGCCAGCAGTGATCGGGAGGGGGCCGTGACTGAAGCTTTCTTT.

This clone was recorded a few times. The V gene is TRBV7-9, the J gene TRBJ2-4; D call uncertain. V shed 2 bases and J shed 0 bases, with 11 bases lying between them. CDR1 is SEHNR, CDR2 FQNEAQ, per germline (reference sequence). CDR3 size: 16 residues. The CDR3 is CASSLSTALAKNIQYF. In DNA, the CDR3 is TGTGCCAGCAGCTTATCTACAGCATTAGCCAAAAACATTCAGTACTTC.

The rearrangement links TRBV7-9 to TRBJ2-7; the match to TRBD2 covers 8 bases. The CDR3 has 13 residues. V gave up 2 bases and J gave up 4 bases; unmatched junction bases: 1. CDR1 is SEHNR, CDR2 FQNEAQ, per germline (reference sequence). CDR3 sequence (DNA): TGTGCCAGCAGCTTATCGGGAGGGTACGAGCAGTACTTC. Translating gives CASSLSGGYEQYF. The whole variable domain, filled in from reference TRBV7-9 and TRBJ2-7, reads DTGVSQNPRHKITKRGQNVTFRCDPISEHNRLYWYRQTLGQGPEFLTYFQNEAQLEKSRLLSDRFSAERPKGSFSTLEIQRTEQGDSAMYLCASSLSGGYEQYFGPGTRLTVT.

The chain links TRBV5-4 to TRBJ2-3; a weak D match, TRBD1 (6 bases). Trimming left V 0 bases short and J 2 bases short, with 7 bases between. The germline V gene has CDR1 SGHNT and CDR2 YYREEE (reference sequence). This CDR3 is 14 amino acids long. The CDR3 sequence: CASSLGTDTDTQYF. The CDR3 region has the DNA TGTGCCAGCAGCTTGGGGACAGACACAGATACGCAGTATTTT.

This clone was counted a single time. The J gene is TRBJ2-4, the V gene TRBV18; TRBD1 agrees at 7 bases. V lost 5 bases and J lost 6; bases outside the gene matches: 10. This CDR3 is built from 15 residues. Germline loops: CDR1 KGHSH, CDR2 LQKENI. The CDR3 sequence is CASSRQGIEGNIQYF. The CDR3 DNA follows: TGTGCCAGCTCAAGACAGGGTATTGAGGGAAACATTCAGTACTTC. Drawing the rest from reference TRBV18 and TRBJ2-4, the complete variable domain is NAGVMQNPRHLVRRRGQEARLRCSPMKGHSHVYWYRQLPEEGLKFMVYLQKENIIDESGMPKERFSAEFPKEGPSILRIQQVVRGDSAAYFCASSRQGIEGNIQYFGAGTRLSVL.

The chain links TRBV4-1 to TRBJ2-7, with TRBD2 matching 11 bases. The junction had 8 bases not matched to a gene; V was cut back by 1 base and J by 3 bases. Germline V CDR1 and CDR2: MGHRA, YSYEKL. This CDR3 has 17 amino acids. The CDR3 nucleotides are TGCGCCAGCAGCCAAGGCGTTCGACTAGCGGGAAACTACGAGCAGTACTTC. Residues: CASSQGVRLAGNYEQYF.

The chain carries TRBV19 and TRBJ2-7; TRBD2 matches at 8 bases. The junction had 7 bases not matched to a gene; V was cut back by 5 bases and J by 4 bases. The CDR3 is 14 amino acids. Germline lookup yields CDR1 LNHDA and CDR2 SQIVND (reference sequence). CDR3 nucleotides: TGTGCCAGTAGTCCCACGGGGGGGAGGTACGAGCAGTACTTC. The encoded protein is CASSPTGGRYEQYF. The full variable domain, rest sourced from reference TRBV19 and TRBJ2-7, is DGGITQSPKYLFRKEGQNVTLSCEQNLNHDAMYWYRQDPGQGLRLIYYSQIVNDFQKGDIAEGYSVSREKKESFPLTVTSAQKNPTAFYLCASSPTGGRYEQYFGPGTRLTVT.

The count of this clone is one. CDR3 DNA: TGCGCCAGCAGTCCGTCGGACAGGAAAGAGGAGACCCAGTACTTC. As protein: CASSPSDRKEETQYF. V is TRBV23-1 and J is TRBJ2-5; 7 bases are a match to TRBD1. TRBV23-1 is treated as an ORF (open reading frame) with a function not yet certain. The length of the CDR3 is 15 residues. The V segment lost 4 bases and the J segment 5 bases; nucleotides outside the gene matches: 10.

This clone was observed a few times. The V gene is TRBV6-1, the J gene TRBJ2-1; D is possibly TRBD1 (5 bases). The CDR3 consists of 14 residues. In germline, CDR1 is MNHNS, CDR2 SASEGT. V dropped 5 bases and J dropped 10 bases, with 18 bases sitting between them. CDR3 in DNA: TGTGCCAGCAGTCCCGAACTTAAACACAGGGAGCAGTTCTTC. The encoded protein is CASSPELKHREQFF.

The chain has TRBV23-1 and TRBJ1-6; 8 bases are shared with TRBD1. TRBV23-1 is filed as an ORF, its function uncertain. CDR3 length equals 17 residues. V was pared by 2 bases and J by 7 bases, with 10 bases of the junction left unmatched. The CDR3 spells CASSQPDRAGGNSPLHF. The CDR3 DNA reads as TGCGCCAGCAGTCAACCGGACAGGGCAGGGGGGAATTCACCCCTCCACTTT.

This rearrangement joins TRBV12-5 to TRBJ1-1, with D possibly matching TRBD1 (5 bases). CDR1 is LGHNT, CDR2 FRNRAP, per germline. The CDR3 loop spans 14 amino acids. V gave up 10 bases and J gave up 1 base, with 16 bases separating them. The CDR3 DNA reads TGTGCTACCCTGCCCCAGGGATCGAACACTGAAGCTTTCTTT. It encodes CATLPQGSNTEAFF.

The V gene is TRBV25-1, the J gene TRBJ1-2; TRBD1 matches at 8 bases. The trim removed 5 bases at V and 8 bases at J, leaving 7 bases unmatched. Germline-derived CDR1 and CDR2 are MGHDK and SYGVNS. The CDR3 loop spans 13 amino acids. The CDR3 reads CASSTMRTGGYTF. DNA of the CDR3: TGTGCCAGCAGTACGATGCGGACAGGGGGCTACACCTTC.

This clone has just a few counts. The chain is built from TRBV6-6 and TRBJ2-5; 8 bases map to TRBD2. CDR1 is MNHNY, CDR2 SVGAGI, per germline (reference sequence). This CDR3 has 16 amino acids. V dropped 7 bases and J dropped 2; count of bases not matched to a gene: 12. This chain's CDR3 is CASTCEGSGAQETQYF. CDR3 nucleotide sequence: TGTGCCAGCACCTGTGAAGGTAGCGGGGCTCAAGAGACCCAGTACTTC.

The chain has TRBV10-3 and TRBJ1-5, with 8 nucleotides matching TRBD1. This CDR3 contains 15 residues. Germline V gene sequence: CDR1 ENHRY, CDR2 SYGVKD. V lost 4 bases and J lost 7; bases outside the gene matches: 9. Here the CDR3 reads CAISAGSGGAQPQHF. CDR3 bases: TGTGCCATCAGTGCCGGGTCAGGGGGCGCGCAGCCCCAGCATTTT.

The genes are TRBV15 and TRBJ2-5, with D perhaps matching TRBD1 (6 bases). Germline assignment: CDR1 LNHNV and CDR2 YYDKDF (reference sequence). Trimming left V 3 bases short and J 2 bases short, with 13 bases between. CDR3 length: 15 residues. DNA for the CDR3: TGTGCCACCAGCAGGCGCGGACAGTTACAAGAGACCCAGTACTTC. It encodes CATSRRGQLQETQYF.

The chain employs TRBV4-1 and TRBJ2-3; TRBD1 might be the D (8 bases). V lost 6 bases and J lost 3, with 13 bases in between. There are 14 residues in the CDR3. Per the germline V gene, CDR1 is MGHRA and CDR2 is YSYEKL. Written as DNA, the CDR3 is TGCGCCAGCAGACACAGGGGGGGAACAGATACGCAGTATTTT. Translation: CASRHRGGTDTQYF.

This clone was picked up one time. The V call is TRBV5-1, the J call TRBJ2-5; 8 nucleotides agree with TRBD2. J was trimmed by 4 bases and V by 9 bases; bases with no gene match: 14. The CDR3 consists of 15 residues. Germline V lookup: CDR1 SGHRS, CDR2 YFSETQ. The DNA for the CDR3 is TGCGCCACCCATCGGGGGGGGGCGGCCCTAGAGACCCAGTACTTC. Protein product: CATHRGGAALETQYF.